This T cell receptor (beta chain) originates from a study of CD8+ T cells in alopecia areata. Study-wide context: Those treated were given oral tofacitinib at 5 to 10 mg twice daily.

Whole-study results and caveats: Lesional scalp exceeded normal scalp in clonality, especially in alopecia totalis/universalis. In scalp, tofacitinib significantly decreased clonality and expanded CD8+ clones among the top 100. There were also resident alphabeta T cells of normal skin sequenced in scalp samples.

A remark on this clone: Antigen specificity is unknown.

Treatment denoted: oral pan-JAK inhibitor, 5-10 mg twice daily. The CDR3 runs 17 residues. CDR1 is MDHEN and CDR2 is SYDVKM in the germline V gene. V dropped 7 bases and J dropped 7; count of bases not matched to a gene: 20. cDNA prepared by RNA extraction and subsequent reverse transcription served as the template for sequencing. Only in-frame clones appear in the TCRdb table, and some are missing; sequencing was by immunoSEQ multiplex PCR. The sample lists around 270,000 clones, 55% to 75% occurring once. The chain links TRBV28 to TRBJ1-2, with 8 bases identical to TRBD1. The sample consisted of CD4+ T cells sorted from blood, taken at week 24, from a patient treated with tofacitinib. This sequence was found in a human donor with alopecia areata. CDR3 DNA: TGTGCCAGCACCTATCTGAAGCGAGGACAGGGAACGCGTGGCTACACCTTC. Translated, it gives CASTYLKRGQGTRGYTF.